These 26 T cell receptor beta chains originate from one sample sequenced in a study of T cells in tuberculosis. Data came from immunoSEQ multiplex PCR; TCRdb stores just in-frame clones and leaves some out. The table lists some 34,000 clones, 85% to 95% of them singletons. The sequenced sample consisted of PBMCs. These receptor sequences come from a donor aged 10 to 29 with latent tuberculosis or without tuberculosis infection.

The chain links TRBV9 to TRBJ2-3; 10 bases are shared with TRBD2. This CDR3 region has 14 residues. The V segment lost 4 bases and the J segment 4 bases; nucleotides outside the gene matches: 3. Looked up from germline, CDR1 is SGDLS and CDR2 is YYNGEE. This chain's CDR3 is CASSISGGADTQYF. DNA of the CDR3: TGTGCCAGCAGCATCAGCGGGGGGGCAGATACGCAGTATTTT.

The DNA for the CDR3 is TGTGCCTGGGGTCCGGGACAAACGGACTATGGCTACACCTTC. This sequence encodes CAWGPGQTDYGYTF. The rearrangement uses TRBV30 and TRBJ1-2, with TRBD1 as a possible D gene (6 bases). From germline, CDR1 is GTSNPN and CDR2 SVGIG (reference sequence). The V end lost 5 bases, the J end lost 3 bases, and 16 bases lay between the germline ends. This CDR3 comprises 14 residues.

V usage is TRBV7-2 and J usage is TRBJ2-2, with 8 bases aligning to TRBD1. The CDR3 is 14 amino acids. Trimming took 4 bases from V and 6 from J; bases not matched to a gene: 4. Germline values: CDR1 SGHTA, CDR2 FQGNSA. DNA for the CDR3: TGTGCCAGCAGCTCGACAGGGGTGCCCGGGGAGCTGTTTTTT. Translating it yields CASSSTGVPGELFF.

The gene calls are TRBV7-6 and TRBJ2-3, with D perhaps TRBD2 (5 bases). The CDR3 covers 20 residues. Germline lookup yields CDR1 SGHVS and CDR2 FNYEAQ. With 4 bases removed from V and 0 bases from J, the gap between germline ends came to 26 bases. The CDR3 loop is CASSSIHPGLTKLSTDTQYF. In DNA, the CDR3 is TGTGCCAGCAGCTCGATACATCCTGGACTGACTAAACTCAGCACAGATACGCAGTATTTT.

The chain recombines TRBV6-6 with TRBJ1-1, with D unresolved. Trimming removed 6 bases from V and 1 base from J, with 15 bases in between. Germline CDR1 reads MNHNY; CDR2 reads SVGAGI (reference sequence). The CDR3 extends over 15 amino acids. The CDR3 here is CASSLSEKSNTEAFF. CDR3 DNA sequence: TGTGCCAGCAGCCTCTCCGAGAAATCGAACACTGAAGCTTTCTTT.

The chain uses TRBV6-5 and TRBJ1-2; TRBD1 might be the D (6 bases). V dropped 6 bases and J dropped 3 bases, with 8 bases sitting between them. The CDR3 covers 12 residues. The germline V gene has CDR1 MNHEY and CDR2 SVGAGI. For the CDR3, the DNA is TGTGCCAGCAGACAGGGTGACTATGGCTACACCTTC. This translates into CASRQGDYGYTF.

Notes on this clone: Other DNA sequences in this sample translate to the same CDR3. This chain joins TRBV6-6 and TRBJ2-7; 8 positions match TRBD1. This CDR3 has 15 residues. J lost 2 bases, V lost 2 bases, and 5 bases had no gene match. The V gene's germline CDR1 is MNHNY and CDR2 SVGAGI (reference sequence). For the CDR3, the DNA is TGTGCCAGCAGTTACGTGTCAGGGGGCACCTACGAGCAGTACTTC. As protein: CASSYVSGGTYEQYF.

The genes are TRBV6-5 and TRBJ1-6, with D unclear. The CDR3 extends over 15 amino acids. The V end lost 7 bases, the J end lost 4 bases, and 14 bases lay between the germline ends. Germline-derived CDR1 and CDR2 are MNHEY and SVGAGI. The CDR3, as DNA: TGTGCCAGCAAACGACACCAACCTTATAATTCACCCCTCCACTTT. Residues: CASKRHQPYNSPLHF.

V usage is TRBV25-1 and J usage is TRBJ1-1; 7 positions agree with TRBD1. Germline CDR1 MGHDK, CDR2 SYGVNS. V was clipped by 7 bases and J by 11 bases; unmatched bases: 13. The CDR3 has 13 residues. CDR3 region: CASKGNTGAMAFF. The CDR3 nucleotides are TGTGCCAGCAAAGGAAATACAGGGGCGATGGCTTTCTTT. Full variable domain (outside the CDR3, taken from reference TRBV25-1 and TRBJ1-1): EADIYQTPRYLVIGTGKKITLECSQTMGHDKMYWYQQDPGMELHLIHYSYGVNSTEKGDLSSESTVSRIRTEHFPLTLESARPSHTSQYLCASKGNTGAMAFFGQGTRLTVV.

This clone was detected once. The chain links TRBV19 to TRBJ2-7; 9 bases agree with TRBD1. Trimming cost V 3 bases and J 2 bases; bases outside gene matches: 2. This CDR3 comprises 14 residues. Germline CDR1 and CDR2: LNHDA and SQIVND (reference sequence). The CDR3 DNA sequence: TGTGCCAGTAGTATGGGGACAGGGACCTACGAGCAGTACTTC. This translates into CASSMGTGTYEQYF. The entire variable domain, with the rest obtained from reference TRBV19 and TRBJ2-7, is as follows: DGGITQSPKYLFRKEGQNVTLSCEQNLNHDAMYWYRQDPGQGLRLIYYSQIVNDFQKGDIAEGYSVSREKKESFPLTVTSAQKNPTAFYLCASSMGTGTYEQYFGPGTRLTVT.

This clone was seen a single time. The CDR3 nucleotides read TGCGCCAGCAGCCAAGAGGGTAAGGGGGCGTTGAACTATGGCTACACCTTC. It encodes CASSQEGKGALNYGYTF. The rearrangement links TRBV4-3 to TRBJ1-2, with 7 nucleotides matching TRBD1. The CDR3 length is 17 residues. The junction had 9 bases not matched to a gene; V was cut back by 0 bases and J by 2 bases. Per the germline V gene, CDR1 is LGHNA and CDR2 is YSLEER.

The chain recombines TRBV5-1 with TRBJ1-2; D gene unclear. Trimming removed 7 bases at V and 5 bases at J, with 12 bases between. The germline gives CDR1 SGHRS, CDR2 YFSETQ. The CDR3 has 12 amino acids. Here the CDR3 reads CASDFAGYGYTF. The CDR3 coding sequence is TGCGCCAGCGATTTCGCAGGTTATGGCTACACCTTC.

This chain joins TRBV25-1 and TRBJ1-4; D gene uncertain. Trimming pared 1 base from V and 5 bases from J, leaving 5 bases between. Germline lookup yields CDR1 MGHDK and CDR2 SYGVNS. The CDR3 is 13 amino acids. The CDR3 DNA reads as TGTGCCAGCAGTGAATTAACAAATGAAAAACTGTTTTTT. It yields the protein CASSELTNEKLFF.

This sequence joins TRBV5-6 and TRBJ2-7; perhaps TRBD1 as D (5 bases). The CDR3 has 13 amino acids. Germline assignment: CDR1 SGHDT and CDR2 YYEEEE. The germline V and J ends were trimmed by 5 bases and 6 bases, with 15 bases remaining between them. The CDR3 region has the DNA TGTGCCAGCAGAGGGGAAGGTCGATTCGAGCAGTACTTC. This codes for CASRGEGRFEQYF.

This chain uses TRBV2 with TRBJ1-5, with TRBD1 matching over 9 bases. Germline CDR1 is SNHLY and CDR2 is FYNNEI. CDR3 length: 14 residues. Trimming at V came to 4 bases and at J to 5 bases, leaving 3 bases not matched to a gene. Here the CDR3 DNA reads TGTGCCAGCAGTGCCACAGGGGGCCATCAGCCCCAGCATTTT. Encoded protein: CASSATGGHQPQHF.

The chain links TRBV27 to TRBJ2-1; tentatively, D is TRBD1 (6 bases). Looked up from germline, CDR1 is MNHEY and CDR2 is SMNVEV (reference sequence). The V end lost 6 bases, the J end lost 0 bases, and 12 bases lay between the germline ends. The CDR3 is 15 residues long. The CDR3 is CASRWTESSYNEQFF. For the CDR3, the DNA is TGTGCCAGCAGGTGGACAGAGAGCTCCTACAATGAGCAGTTCTTC.

CDR3 in amino acids: CASSRTGAYEQYF. The CDR3 DNA is TGTGCCAGCAGTCGGACAGGCGCCTACGAGCAGTACTTC. This rearrangement joins TRBV6-5 to TRBJ2-5, with TRBD1 identical over 7 bases. The DNA end lines up better with TRBJ2-7; the J call may be wrong. The length of the CDR3 is 13 residues. Germline values: CDR1 MNHEY, CDR2 SVGAGI.

The chain recombines TRBV5-6 with TRBJ2-7, with unresolved D. There are 12 residues in the CDR3. The V and J ends lost 4 bases and 4 bases respectively, with 9 bases between them. The germline gives CDR1 SGHDT, CDR2 YYEEEE. The CDR3 is CASSLSPYEQYF. The CDR3 nucleotides read TGTGCCAGCAGCCTAAGTCCATACGAGCAGTACTTC.

A few counts support this clone. The CDR3 DNA follows: TGTGCCACCAGCAGAGACAGGGGAAATCAGCCCCAGCATTTT. The encoded protein is CATSRDRGNQPQHF. The V gene is TRBV15, the J gene TRBJ1-5; D possibly corresponds to TRBD1 (6 bases). This CDR3 is 14 amino acids long. The V end lost 0 bases, the J end lost 4 bases, and 7 bases lay between the germline ends. Per germline, CDR1 LNHNV and CDR2 YYDKDF (reference sequence).

The chain uses TRBV6-1 and TRBJ1-1; 9 bases match TRBD1. Trimming took 6 bases from V and 5 from J; bases not matched to a gene: 7. Germline V gene data show CDR1 as MNHNS and CDR2 as SASEGT. The CDR3 loop spans 14 amino acids. The CDR3 loop reads CASRLGQGHTEAFF. CDR3 DNA: TGTGCCAGCAGGCTGGGACAGGGTCATACTGAAGCTTTCTTT.

The chain carries TRBV7-6 and TRBJ2-1; TRBD2 matches 14 bases. Germline V lookup: CDR1 SGHVS, CDR2 FNYEAQ. The CDR3 is made up of 14 amino acids. Unmatched junction bases numbered 1, after V lost 4 bases and J lost 8 bases. CDR3 bases: TGTGCCAGCAGCTGGGGACTAGCGGGAGATGAGCAGTTCTTC. It translates to CASSWGLAGDEQFF. Looking up the rest from reference TRBV7-6 and TRBJ2-1 gives the full variable domain: GAGVSQSPRYKVTKRGQDVALRCDPISGHVSLYWYRQALGQGPEFLTYFNYEAQQDKSGLPNDRFSAERPEGSISTLTIQRTEQRDSAMYRCASSWGLAGDEQFFGPGTRLTVL.

For the CDR3, the DNA is TGTGCCTGGAGTGGAGGATCAGGGTTCAATCAGCCCCAGCATTTT. It specifies CAWSGGSGFNQPQHF. The chain couples TRBV30 to TRBJ1-5; the D gene is possibly TRBD1 (5 bases). The CDR3 length is 15 residues. V was pared by 1 base and J by 3 bases, with 13 bases between. The germline V gene encodes CDR1 GTSNPN and CDR2 SVGIG (reference sequence).

The J gene is TRBJ2-7, the V gene TRBV27, with 11 bases identical to TRBD1. This CDR3 is built from 15 residues. After removal of 5 bases from V and 3 bases from J, the junction contained 6 bases not matched to a gene. CDR1 and CDR2 (germline): MNHEY, SMNVEV (reference sequence). CDR3 coding DNA: TGTGCCAGCAGTCCAGGGGGACAGGGGGGCTACGAGCAGTACTTC. Encoded protein: CASSPGGQGGYEQYF.

This rearrangement joins TRBV6-4 to TRBJ2-1, with unresolved D. The CDR3 sequence is 15 residues long. V was clipped by 0 bases and J by 6 bases, with 12 bases between them. Germline CDR1 MRHNA, CDR2 SNTAGT. The CDR3 reads CASSDSFSSGNEQFF. The CDR3 DNA reads TGTGCCAGCAGTGACTCTTTTTCTTCGGGCAATGAGCAGTTCTTC.

V is TRBV2 and J is TRBJ1-5; the match to TRBD1 covers 7 bases. The germline V gene encodes CDR1 SNHLY and CDR2 FYNNEI. The ends lost 4 bases at V and 8 bases at J; junction bases unmatched: 2. The CDR3 totals 12 residues. This CDR3 is CASSGDSEPQHF. CDR3 bases: TGTGCCAGCAGTGGGGACAGTGAGCCCCAGCATTTT.

The gene calls are TRBV7-3 and TRBJ1-1, with D tentatively TRBD1 (5 bases). Trimming left V 2 bases short and J 1 base short, with 11 bases between. Germline V gene sequence: CDR1 SGHTA, CDR2 FQGTGA. This CDR3 has 15 amino acids. DNA of the CDR3: TGTGCCAGCAGCTTACAGGGAACAGGGAACACTGAAGCTTTCTTT. Translating gives CASSLQGTGNTEAFF.